This T cell receptor beta chain was recorded in a study of shared clonotypes between healthy human individuals. TCRdb keeps only in-frame clones here, not all; method: immunoSEQ multiplex PCR. This sample yields around 99,000 clones, of which over 60% are seen a single time; 50% belongs to the top ten. Turning to this clone: The antigen is not known. With a much larger clone just one base away, this may be a read error. The sample carries other DNA sequences with the same CDR3.

CDR1 and CDR2 (germline): MGHRA, YSYEKL. Trimming removed 0 bases at V and 0 bases at J, with 6 bases between. The CDR3 spans 15 residues. Points from the study as a whole: Sequencing depth was expected to influence donor clonotype sharing.

The sequence came from a man aged 25 to 40 in good health. The specimen was memory CD8+ T cells sorted from blood. Subset here: CD45RO+ cells pooled with CCR7-negative TemRA cells. V gene TRBV4-1 combines with J gene TRBJ1-5; D not certain. CDR3 nucleotide sequence: TGCGCCAGCAGCCAAGATATGGGTAGCAATCAGCCCCAGCATTTT. Translating gives CASSQDMGSNQPQHF.